This TCR beta chain was obtained from a study of T-cell reconstitution after alpha-beta-depleted transplantation in children (dated by TCRdb to between 2015 and 2016). As for the study more broadly: Using TCR repertoire profiling, the study followed T-cell immune reconstitution in a quantitative way in children after TCRalphabeta/CD19-depleted allogeneic hematopoietic cell transplantation.

To prepare the library, PCR was applied. The run used an Illumina HiSeq 2500. TCR library preparation used molecular barcoding, with unique molecular identifiers applied to normalize quantification of the TCRbeta repertoire. TCRdb reran the public reads through fastp at Q25 and MiXCR, keeping productive beta chains. CDR3 protein sequences are deduplicated, and each keeps its most common genes and DNA. The sample table contains hundreds of thousands of distinct CDR3 sequences; only one count was recorded for 10% to 15% of them. Approximately 2.1% of the sample is in the top ten clones. The treatment or condition label for this specimen denotes: allogeneic hematopoietic cell transplantation with graft depleted of TCRalphabeta T cells and CD19 B cells. Transplant recipients were children who received TCRalphabeta/CD19-depleted allogeneic hematopoietic cell grafts. Study-wide findings and limitations: In some patients, high TCRbeta diversity at day 60 was attributed to recipient T cells and intrathymic progenitors that had survived conditioning. The frequencies of hyperexpanded clones fell over the following months, and after one year, T-cell counts and TCRbeta diversity were mostly attributed to newly produced T cells. About two months after transplant, the apparently early recovery of alphabetaT-cell counts reportedly depended on just several hundred clones that had expanded rapidly and came from non-depleted graft cells.

Including the terminal cysteine and phenylalanine, the CDR3 comprises 16 residues. Only the CDR3 part of the read is kept: 48 bases, read in frame from the first base. CDR1 and CDR2, per the germline V gene, are MDHEN and SYDVKM. V is clipped by 5 bases and J by 0 bases, and the sequence between their germline boundaries is 14 bases long. Ten or more counts support this clonotype. No antigen is known for it. No qualities accompany the bases; no much larger clone lies one base away. Recombination connected TRBV28 to TRBJ1-5; matching of 5 bases hints at TRBD1 as the D gene. This TCR came from a male patient younger than 18 who had a stem cell transplant for acute myeloid leukemia, so the T cells may come from the graft donor. Specimen: PBMCs, mostly from graft donor cells, collected 360 days after TCRalphabeta/CD19-depleted stem cell transplant. CDR3 region: CASSAGPGYSNQPQHF. The nucleotide sequence reads as follows: TGTGCCAGCAGTGCAGGGCCTGGATATAGCAATCAGCCCCAGCATTTT.